This T cell receptor (beta chain) appears in the sequencing data of a study of identical twins. Germline-derived CDR1 and CDR2 are SGHDT and YYEEEE. The CDR3 is 18 residues long. V shed 2 bases and J shed 0 bases, with 17 bases lying between them. One entry per CDR3 protein, called by TCRdb with MiXCR from the 5' RACE reads. The table includes around 960,000 distinct CDR3 sequences, about 12% detected once. These same records also appear under a second study, on yellow fever vaccine responses in identical twins.

Specimen: PBMCs. The chain uses TRBV5-6 and TRBJ2-2; D tentatively fits TRBD1 or TRBD2 (5 bases each). The sequence derives from a woman between 18 and 29 years old in good health. The CDR3 loop reads CASSFRISSGPNTGELFF. The CDR3 nucleotides read TGTGCCAGCAGCTTTCGTATTTCGTCGGGACCGAACACCGGGGAGCTGTTTTTT.